This TCR beta chain was profiled in a study of T cell clonotyping in hematopoietic cell transplantation. Study-level points and caveats: CD4 and CD8 repertoire contributions could not be separated without sorting. Pathologically expanded recipient clonotypes increased progressively from day 30 to day 180 as diversity fell. Higher Inverse Simpson Index values in graft donor and pretransplant recipient predicted broader posttransplant TCR diversity.

Remarks on this clone: As yet, its antigen is unknown.

Sequenced by immunoSEQ multiplex PCR; TCRdb stores in-frame clones only, minus some. The data show around 16,000 clones, roughly nine tenths seen once. The CDR3 sequence is 12 residues long. In germline, CDR1 is MDHEN, CDR2 SYDVKM. Deletions cut 8 bases from V and 7 bases from J, with 11 bases between. The chain carries TRBV28 and TRBJ2-2; perhaps D is TRBD1 or TRBD2 (5 bases each). Input material: peripheral blood mononuclear cells. The clonotype comes from a man between 45 and 60 years old in good health. Some clones in this sample may be carry-over from other donors' samples. CDR3 nucleotides: TGTGCCAGCGGGGACCAGATCGGGGAGCTGTTTTTT. The encoded protein is CASGDQIGELFF.